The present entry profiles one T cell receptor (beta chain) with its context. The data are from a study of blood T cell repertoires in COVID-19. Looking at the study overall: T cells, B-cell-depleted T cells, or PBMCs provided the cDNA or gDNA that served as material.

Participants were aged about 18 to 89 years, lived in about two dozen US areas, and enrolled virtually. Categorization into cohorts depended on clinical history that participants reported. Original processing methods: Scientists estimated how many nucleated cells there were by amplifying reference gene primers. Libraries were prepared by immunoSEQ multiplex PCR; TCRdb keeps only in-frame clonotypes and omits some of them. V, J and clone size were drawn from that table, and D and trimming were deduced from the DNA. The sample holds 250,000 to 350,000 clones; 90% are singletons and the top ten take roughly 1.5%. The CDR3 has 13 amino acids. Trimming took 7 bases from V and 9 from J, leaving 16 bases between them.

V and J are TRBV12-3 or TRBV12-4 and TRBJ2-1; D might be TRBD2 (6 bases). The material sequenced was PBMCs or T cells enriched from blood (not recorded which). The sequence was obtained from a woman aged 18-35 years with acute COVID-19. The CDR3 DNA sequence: TGTGCCAGCAACCGACTAGGTGGTATTGAGCAGTTCTTC. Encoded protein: CASNRLGGIEQFF.